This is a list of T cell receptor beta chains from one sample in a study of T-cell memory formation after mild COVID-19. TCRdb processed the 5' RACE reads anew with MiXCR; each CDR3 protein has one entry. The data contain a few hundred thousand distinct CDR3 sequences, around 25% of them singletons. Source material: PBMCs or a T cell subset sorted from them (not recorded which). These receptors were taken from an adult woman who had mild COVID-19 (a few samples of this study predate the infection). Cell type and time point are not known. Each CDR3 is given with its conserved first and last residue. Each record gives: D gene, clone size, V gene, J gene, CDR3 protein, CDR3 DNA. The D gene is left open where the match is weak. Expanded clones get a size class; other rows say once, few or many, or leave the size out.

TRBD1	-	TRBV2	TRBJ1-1	CASRGQINTEAFF	TGTGCCAGCAGGGGACAGATCAACACTGAAGCTTTCTTT
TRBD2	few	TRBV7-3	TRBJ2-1	CASSPSGTSLNEQFF	TGTGCCAGCAGCCCCAGCGGGACCTCCCTCAATGAGCAGTTCTTC
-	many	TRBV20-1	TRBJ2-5	CSARRTQWRETQYF	TGCAGTGCTAGAAGGACCCAATGGCGGGAGACCCAGTACTTC
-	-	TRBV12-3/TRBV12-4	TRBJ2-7	CASSSGVGEQYF	TGTGCCAGCAGTTCTGGGGTTGGAGAGCAGTACTTC
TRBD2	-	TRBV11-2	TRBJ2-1	CASSSLKRLAGEGVEQFF	TGTGCCAGCAGCTCCCTAAAGAGGCTAGCGGGAGAAGGGGTTGAGCAGTTCTTC
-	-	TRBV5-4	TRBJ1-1	CASSLGGGTNTEAFF	TGTGCCAGCAGCTTGGGGGGGGGCACGAACACTGAAGCTTTCTTT
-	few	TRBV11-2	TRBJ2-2	CASSFHPGELFF	TGTGCCAGCAGCTTTCACCCCGGGGAGCTGTTTTTT
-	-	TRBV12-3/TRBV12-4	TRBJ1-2	CASSLAGARTNYGYTF	TGTGCCAGCAGTTTGGCAGGGGCTCGAACTAACTATGGCTACACCTTC
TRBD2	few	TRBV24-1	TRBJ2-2	CATSTPGLAGEGSNTGELFF	TGTGCCACCAGTACGCCGGGACTAGCGGGAGAGGGTTCGAACACCGGGGAGCTGTTTTTT
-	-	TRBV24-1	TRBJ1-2	CATSAPEKNYGYTF	TGTGCCACCAGTGCCCCAGAGAAGAACTATGGCTACACCTTC
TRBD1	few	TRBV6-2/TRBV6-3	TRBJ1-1	CASSSIQGTGGLDTEAFF	TGTGCCAGCAGTTCTATCCAGGGGACAGGGGGCTTGGACACTGAAGCTTTCTTT
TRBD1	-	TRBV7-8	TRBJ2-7	CASSLRGQTYEQYF	TGTGCCAGCAGCTTGAGGGGACAGACCTACGAGCAGTACTTC
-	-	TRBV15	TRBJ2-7	CATSPQIAGISYEQYF	TGTGCCACCAGCCCCCAGATCGCAGGAATCTCCTACGAGCAGTACTTC
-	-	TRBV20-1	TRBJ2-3	CSASRSTDTQYF	TGCAGTGCTAGCAGATCAACAGATACGCAGTATTTT
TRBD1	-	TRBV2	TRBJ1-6	CASRIRTGPPPLHF	TGTGCCAGCAGGATCCGGACAGGGCCTCCACCCCTCCACTTT
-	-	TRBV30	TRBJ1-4	CAWSVLDPMGEKLFF	TGTGCCTGGAGTGTACTAGACCCGATGGGGGAAAAACTGTTTTTT
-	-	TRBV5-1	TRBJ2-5	CASSLDRRQETQYF	TGCGCCAGCAGCTTGGACCGCCGTCAAGAGACCCAGTACTTC
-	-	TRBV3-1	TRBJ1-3	CASSQGTVGNTIYF	TGTGCCAGCAGCCAAGGGACAGTTGGAAACACCATATATTTT
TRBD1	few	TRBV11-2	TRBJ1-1	CASSLVGLTGAEAFF	TGTGCCAGCAGCTTAGTCGGTCTCACAGGGGCGGAAGCTTTCTTT
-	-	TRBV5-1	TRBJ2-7	CASSLSWGNEQYF	TGCGCCAGCAGCTTGAGTTGGGGGAACGAGCAGTACTTC
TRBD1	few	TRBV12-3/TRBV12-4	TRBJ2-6	CASSIMTGRSGANVLTF	TGTGCCAGCAGTATAATGACAGGGAGATCTGGGGCCAACGTCCTGACTTTC
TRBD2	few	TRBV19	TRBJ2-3	CASRRLAASTDTQYF	TGTGCCAGTAGGAGACTAGCGGCTAGCACAGATACGCAGTATTTT
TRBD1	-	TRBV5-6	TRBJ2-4	CASSLIDRDENIQYF	TGTGCCAGCAGCTTAATAGACAGGGATGAAAACATTCAGTACTTC
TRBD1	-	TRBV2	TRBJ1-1	CASSQSTGALNTEAFF	TGTGCCAGCAGTCAGTCGACAGGGGCCTTGAACACTGAAGCTTTCTTT
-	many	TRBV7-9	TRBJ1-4	CASSPPLGGANEKLFF	TGTGCCAGCAGCCCACCCCTTGGGGGTGCAAATGAAAAACTGTTTTTT
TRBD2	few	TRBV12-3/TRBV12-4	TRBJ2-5	CASSLISGALQETQYF	TGTGCCAGCAGTTTAATTAGCGGGGCCCTCCAAGAGACCCAGTACTTC
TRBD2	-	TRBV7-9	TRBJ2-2	CASSSLAGGGTGELFF	TGTGCCAGCAGCTCGCTAGCGGGAGGTGGGACCGGGGAGCTGTTTTTT
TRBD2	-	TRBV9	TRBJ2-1	CASSGPRTSGGNEQFF	TGTGCCAGCAGCGGACCCCGGACTAGCGGGGGGAATGAGCAGTTCTTC
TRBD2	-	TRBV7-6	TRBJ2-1	CASSSRLAGGWHEQFF	TGTGCCAGCAGCTCAAGACTAGCGGGGGGGTGGCATGAGCAGTTCTTC
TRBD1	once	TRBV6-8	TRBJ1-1	CATLSGTGGPEAFF	TGTGCCACCCTTTCCGGGACAGGGGGCCCTGAAGCTTTCTTT
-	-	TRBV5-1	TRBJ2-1	CASSLAYWGYNEQFF	TGCGCCAGCAGCTTGGCCTACTGGGGGTACAATGAGCAGTTCTTC
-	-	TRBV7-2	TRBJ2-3	CASSSEWDTQYF	TGTGCCAGCAGCTCCGAATGGGATACGCAGTATTTT
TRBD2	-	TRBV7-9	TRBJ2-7	CASSVDSGRLYEQYF	TGTGCCAGCAGCGTAGATAGCGGGAGGTTGTACGAGCAGTACTTC
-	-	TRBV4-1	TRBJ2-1	CASSQAVLTEQFF	TGCGCCAGCAGCCAAGCAGTGTTGACTGAGCAGTTCTTC
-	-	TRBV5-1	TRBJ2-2	CASSPAVTANTGELFF	TGCGCCAGCAGCCCGGCGGTCACGGCGAACACCGGGGAGCTGTTTTTT
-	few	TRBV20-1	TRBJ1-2	CSARDPTGVYGYTF	TGCAGTGCTAGAGATCCTACGGGAGTCTATGGCTACACCTTC
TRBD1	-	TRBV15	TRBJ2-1	CATSRSRRDRGHNEQFF	TGTGCCACCAGCAGGTCACGCCGGGACAGGGGCCACAATGAGCAGTTCTTC
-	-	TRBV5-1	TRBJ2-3	CASSLGVWISTDTQYF	TGCGCCAGCAGCTTGGGAGTGTGGATATCCACAGATACGCAGTATTTT
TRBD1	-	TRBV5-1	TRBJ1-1	CASSPGTGALLEAFF	TGCGCCAGCAGCCCGGGGACAGGGGCCCTACTAGAAGCTTTCTTT
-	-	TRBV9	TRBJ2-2	CASSALPGPTGELFF	TGTGCCAGCAGCGCCTTGCCGGGACCCACCGGGGAGCTGTTTTTT
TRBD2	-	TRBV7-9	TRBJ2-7	CASSPVGLAGDYEQYF	TGTGCCAGCAGCCCGGTGGGACTAGCGGGAGACTACGAGCAGTACTTC
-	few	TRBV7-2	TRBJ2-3	CASSLSVAGADTQYF	TGTGCCAGCAGCTTATCTGTCGCAGGGGCAGATACGCAGTATTTT
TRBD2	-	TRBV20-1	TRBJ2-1	CSAARLAGGLNEQFF	TGCAGTGCTGCCCGACTAGCGGGGGGGCTCAATGAGCAGTTCTTC
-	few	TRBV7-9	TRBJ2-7	CASSLGTAEVDEQYF	TGTGCCAGCAGCTTAGGGACGGCCGAAGTGGACGAGCAGTACTTC
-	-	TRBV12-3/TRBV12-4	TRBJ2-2	CASIRRGPGELFF	TGTGCCAGCATTCGAAGGGGCCCCGGGGAGCTGTTTTTT
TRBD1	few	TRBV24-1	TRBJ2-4	CATSDPRQGENIQYF	TGTGCCACCAGTGACCCTAGACAGGGAGAAAACATTCAGTACTTC
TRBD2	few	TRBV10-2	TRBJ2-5	CASRDTSGGALETQYF	TGCGCCAGCAGAGACACTAGCGGGGGGGCTTTAGAGACCCAGTACTTC
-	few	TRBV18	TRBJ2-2	CASSRIQDAPNTGELFF	TGTGCCAGCTCACGAATACAGGACGCACCGAACACCGGGGAGCTGTTTTTT
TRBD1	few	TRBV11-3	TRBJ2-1	CASSLEGTGDYNEQFF	TGTGCCAGCAGCTTAGAAGGGACAGGGGACTACAATGAGCAGTTCTTC